This T cell receptor (beta chain) was found in a study of spatial heterogeneity in lung cancer. Findings and caveats of the study: How many expanded intratumoral alpha and beta TCRs were present tracked the tumor mutation count, which was a count of nonsynonymous mutations.

This clonotype occurred many times. Its antigen is not identified. Regarding time point: sample taken at primary tumor resection. A total of approximately 75 untreated early-stage non-small cell lung cancer patients served as donors. The CDR3 extends over 16 amino acids. Trimming removed 1 base from V and 5 bases from J; junction bases left unmatched: 6. The germline V gene encodes CDR1 KGHDR and CDR2 SFDVKD. Single TCR cDNA molecules each had their own unique molecular identifier. TCRdb passed the 5' RACE reads through MiXCR, listing each CDR3 protein once. The sample includes about 21,000 distinct CDR3 sequences, over 2.5% of them seen just once.

The source material was lung tumor tissue, sampled at surgery. The TCR originated in a male donor with early-stage non-small cell lung cancer. V gene TRBV24-1 combines with J gene TRBJ2-1; 8 bases agree with TRBD2. The CDR3 loop reads CATSDFGLAGNNEQFF. CDR3 nucleotide sequence: TGTGCCACCAGTGATTTTGGGCTAGCGGGTAACAATGAGCAGTTCTTC.